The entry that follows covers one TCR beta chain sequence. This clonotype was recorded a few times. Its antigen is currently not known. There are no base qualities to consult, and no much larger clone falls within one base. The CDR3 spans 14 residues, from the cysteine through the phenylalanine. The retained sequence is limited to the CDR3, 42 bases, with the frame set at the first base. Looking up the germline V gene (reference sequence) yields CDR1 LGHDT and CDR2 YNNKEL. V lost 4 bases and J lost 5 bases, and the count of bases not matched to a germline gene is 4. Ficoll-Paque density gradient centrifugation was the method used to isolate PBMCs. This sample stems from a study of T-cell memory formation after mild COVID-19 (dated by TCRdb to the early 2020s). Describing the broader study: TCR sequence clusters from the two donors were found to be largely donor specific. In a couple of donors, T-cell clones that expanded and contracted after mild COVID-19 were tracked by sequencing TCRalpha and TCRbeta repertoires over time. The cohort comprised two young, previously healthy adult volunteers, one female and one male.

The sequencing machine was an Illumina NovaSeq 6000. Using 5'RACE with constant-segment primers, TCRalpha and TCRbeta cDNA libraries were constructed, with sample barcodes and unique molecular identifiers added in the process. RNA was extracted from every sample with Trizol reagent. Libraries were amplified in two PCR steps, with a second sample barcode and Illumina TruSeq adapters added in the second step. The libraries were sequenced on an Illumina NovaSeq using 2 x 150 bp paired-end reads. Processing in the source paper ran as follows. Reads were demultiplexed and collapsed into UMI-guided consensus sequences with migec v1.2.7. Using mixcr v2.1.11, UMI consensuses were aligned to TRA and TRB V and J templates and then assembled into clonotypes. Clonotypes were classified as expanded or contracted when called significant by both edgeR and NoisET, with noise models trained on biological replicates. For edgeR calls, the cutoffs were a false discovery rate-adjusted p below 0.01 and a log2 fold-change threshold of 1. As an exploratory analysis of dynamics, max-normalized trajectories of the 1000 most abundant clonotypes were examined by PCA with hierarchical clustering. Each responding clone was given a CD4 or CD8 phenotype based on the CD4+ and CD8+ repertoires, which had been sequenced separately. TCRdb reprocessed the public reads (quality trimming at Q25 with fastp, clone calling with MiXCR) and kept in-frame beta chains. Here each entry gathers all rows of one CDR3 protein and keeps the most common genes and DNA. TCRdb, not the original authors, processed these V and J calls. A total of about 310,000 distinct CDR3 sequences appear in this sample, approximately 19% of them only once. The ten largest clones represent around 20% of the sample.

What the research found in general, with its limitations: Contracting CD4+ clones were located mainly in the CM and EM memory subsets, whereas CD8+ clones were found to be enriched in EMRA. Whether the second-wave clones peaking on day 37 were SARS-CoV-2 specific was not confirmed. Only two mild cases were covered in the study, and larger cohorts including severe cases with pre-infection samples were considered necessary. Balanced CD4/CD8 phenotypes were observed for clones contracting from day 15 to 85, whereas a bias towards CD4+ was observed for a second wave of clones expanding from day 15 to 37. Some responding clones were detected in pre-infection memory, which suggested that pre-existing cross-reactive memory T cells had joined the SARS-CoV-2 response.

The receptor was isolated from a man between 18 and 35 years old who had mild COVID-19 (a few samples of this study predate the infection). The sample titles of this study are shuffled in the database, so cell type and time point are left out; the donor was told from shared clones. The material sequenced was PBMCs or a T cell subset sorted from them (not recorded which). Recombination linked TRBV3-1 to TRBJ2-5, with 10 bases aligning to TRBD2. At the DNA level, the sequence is TGTGCCAGCAGCCCCACTAGCGGGGCCGAGACCCAGTACTTC. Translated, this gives CASSPTSGAETQYF.